The rows below give T cell receptor beta chains drawn from one sample of a study of monozygotic twins with inflammatory bowel disease. TCRdb reprocessed the 5' RACE reads, keeping one entry per CDR3 protein, no DNA. The repertoire table contains 440,000 or so distinct CDR3 sequences. Sequencing input: blood. Receptors were obtained from a human donor with ulcerative colitis or Crohn's disease, or a healthy co-twin of an affected twin (not recorded which). The CDR3 runs from the conserved cysteine through the conserved F or W. Fields, in order: J gene, V gene, CDR3 protein.

TRBJ2-3,TRBV5-1,CASSPGTTSTDTQYF
TRBJ1-4,TRBV6-6,CASGWTSGSEKLFF
TRBJ1-6,TRBV1,CTSSQGQFYNSPLHF
TRBJ2-1,TRBV20-1,CSAMDRDRGANEQFF
TRBJ2-1,TRBV5-1,CASSLAWVGQNEQFF
TRBJ1-1,TRBV7-3,CASSLSGGADGAFF
TRBJ2-7,TRBV5-1,CASSLDIRGTNYEQYF
TRBJ1-2,TRBV10-3,CAISDRQDYGYTF
TRBJ2-7,TRBV27,CASRGTSGGSYEQYF
TRBJ2-1,TRBV20-1,CSARDWLTYNEQFF
TRBJ2-3,TRBV7-2,CASSYLAGGYTDTQYF
TRBJ2-1,TRBV2,CASSEMGSYNEQFF
TRBJ2-7,TRBV7-2,CASSPLGLAGGSEQYF
TRBJ2-5,TRBV30,CAWSRTPWAETQYF
TRBJ2-2,TRBV6-2/TRBV6-3,CASSYPRLAGRESGELFF
TRBJ1-4,TRBV7-6,CASSPFGTGVLSEKLFF
TRBJ1-2,TRBV5-1,CASSLGHGEGGYTF
TRBJ2-1,TRBV5-1,CASSLDGSGGSNEQFF
TRBJ2-7,TRBV6-5,CASSYVPSGIPWEQYF
TRBJ2-1,TRBV6-6,CASSYSGNNEQFF
TRBJ2-1,TRBV19,CASSRLTSFQDNEQFF
TRBJ1-2,TRBV6-1,CASTQSGPLGYTF
TRBJ1-4,TRBV5-1,CASSSQGLFEKLFF
TRBJ2-3,TRBV20-1,CSARDGTSGNTDTQYF
TRBJ2-7,TRBV29-1,CSVTTPHLYEQYF
TRBJ2-2,TRBV19,CASSTQGITGELFF
TRBJ1-4,TRBV5-4,CASSSRGTNEKLFF
TRBJ1-6,TRBV25-1,CASSEQGQLNSPLHF
TRBJ2-5,TRBV9,CASGEQDRVETQYF
TRBJ2-1,TRBV4-1,CASSQEPFGGTPYNEQFF
TRBJ2-1,TRBV5-6,CASSWGQGRNEQFF
TRBJ2-7,TRBV12-3/TRBV12-4,CASSQTSGRAFGEQYF
TRBJ2-3,TRBV5-1,CASSFPWTTLGTDTQYF
TRBJ2-7,TRBV28,CASSNPPGLPLGEQYF
TRBJ1-6,TRBV2,CASSGDLTNSPLHF
TRBJ2-7,TRBV14,CASSPGTPWAVYF
TRBJ1-6,TRBV3-1,CASSLLRTGLAPLHF
TRBJ2-5,TRBV5-1,CASSLGTSRGDQETQYF
TRBJ2-3,TRBV29-1,CSALKDRGGTDTQYF
TRBJ1-2,TRBV19,CASSATGFPYGYTF
TRBJ1-1,TRBV6-6,CASRDEEITEAFF
TRBJ1-4,TRBV11-2,CASIRTGVPKGGEKLFF